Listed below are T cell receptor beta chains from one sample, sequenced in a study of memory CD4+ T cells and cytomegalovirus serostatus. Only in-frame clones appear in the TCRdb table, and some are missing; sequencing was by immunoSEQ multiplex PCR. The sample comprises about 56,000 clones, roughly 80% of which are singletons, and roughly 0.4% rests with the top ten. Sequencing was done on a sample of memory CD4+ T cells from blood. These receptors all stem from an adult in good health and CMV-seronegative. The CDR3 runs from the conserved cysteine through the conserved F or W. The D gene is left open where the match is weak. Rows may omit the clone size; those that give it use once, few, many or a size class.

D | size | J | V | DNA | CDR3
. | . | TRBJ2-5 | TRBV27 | TGTGCCAGCGGACGAGATCACTTTGGGGCGCAGTACTTC | CASGRDHFGAQYF
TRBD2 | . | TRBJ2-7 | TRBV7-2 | TGTGCCAGCAGCTTAGTTGGGCTAGCGGGGGATATCTACGAGCAGTACTTC | CASSLVGLAGDIYEQYF
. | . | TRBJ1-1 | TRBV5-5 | TGTGCCTCCGATCGGGGCAGGGCTCGCACTGAAGCTTTCTTT | CASDRGRARTEAFF
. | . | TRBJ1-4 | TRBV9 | TGTGCCAGCAGGGACGACGGTTTTAATGAAAAACTGTTTTTT | CASRDDGFNEKLFF
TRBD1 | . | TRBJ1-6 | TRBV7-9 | TGTGCCAGCAGCTCATCGGACAGGCCTAATTCACCCCTCCACTTT | CASSSSDRPNSPLHF
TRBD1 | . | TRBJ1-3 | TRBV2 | TGTGCCAGCACGACAGGGTTCTCTGGAAACACCATATATTTT | CASTTGFSGNTIYF
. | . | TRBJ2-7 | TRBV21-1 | TGTGCCAGCAGCAAAGAGGGGGGAGGGACAGGGAATTACGAGCAGTACTTC | CASSKEGGGTGNYEQYF
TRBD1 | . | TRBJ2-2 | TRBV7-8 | TGTGCCAGCAGCTTAGGGACAGGGAAAAGACCCGGGGAGCTGTTTTTT | CASSLGTGKRPGELFF
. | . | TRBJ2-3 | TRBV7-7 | TGTGCTAGCAGCTTACGTGACAGGCCCACCAGCACAGATACGCAGTATTTT | CASSLRDRPTSTDTQYF
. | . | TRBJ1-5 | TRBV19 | TGTGCCAGTAGTATTACCCTCCTCCAGGGCCGCCAGCCCCAGCATTTT | CASSITLLQGRQPQHF
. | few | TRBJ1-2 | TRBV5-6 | TGTGCCAGCAGCAGAGACCCCCGAGGGGGCTACACCTTC | CASSRDPRGGYTF
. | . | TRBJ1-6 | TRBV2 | TGTGCCAGCAGTGACCAAGAACAAGCCCTCCACTTT | CASSDQEQALHF
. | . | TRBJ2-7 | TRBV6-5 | TGTGCCAGCAGTTACGCACCAACCTACGAGCAGTACTTC | CASSYAPTYEQYF
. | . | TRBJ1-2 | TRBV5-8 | TGTGCCAGCAGCTTGATAACAGGGCCCTATGGCTACACCTTC | CASSLITGPYGYTF
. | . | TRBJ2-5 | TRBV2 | TGTGCCAGCCAGGGGAGTAGGGGACAAGAGACCCAGTACTTC | CASQGSRGQETQYF
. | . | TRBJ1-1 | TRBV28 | TGTGCCAGCAGTTTATACGGTGAAGCTTTCTTT | CASSLYGEAFF
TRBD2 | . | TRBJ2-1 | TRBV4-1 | TGCGCCAGCAGCCAAGTTAGGACAATTCTCGGGACTAGCGGGGACAATGAGCAGTTCTTC | CASSQVRTILGTSGDNEQFF
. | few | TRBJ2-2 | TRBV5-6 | TGTGCCAGCAGGGGGAGGCGTACCGGGGAGCTGTTTTTT | CASRGRRTGELFF
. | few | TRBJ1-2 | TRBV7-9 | TGTGCCAGCAGCCCAGCGGGGTTCTTTAGCTACACCTTC | CASSPAGFFSYTF
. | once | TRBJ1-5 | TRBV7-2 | TGTGCCAGCAGCTTAGCGCCGGGACCAAATCAGCCCCAGCATTTT | CASSLAPGPNQPQHF
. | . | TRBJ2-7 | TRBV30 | TGTGCCTGGAGTCGGGACGGTACACAACGGCAGTACTTC | CAWSRDGTQRQYF
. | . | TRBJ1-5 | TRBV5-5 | TGTGCCAGCAGCTTGATAGGGGGAAATCAGCCCCAGCATTTT | CASSLIGGNQPQHF
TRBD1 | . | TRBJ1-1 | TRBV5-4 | TGTGCCAGCAGCCCAGGGGGGACGAACACTGAAGCTTTCTTT | CASSPGGTNTEAFF
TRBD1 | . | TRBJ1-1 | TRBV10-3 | TGTGCCATCCGGGGGACAGAGCAAACAACTGAAGCTTTCTTT | CAIRGTEQTTEAFF
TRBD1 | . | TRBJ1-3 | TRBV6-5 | TGTGCCAGCAGCAGGACGGTTGACAGGGTAAACACCATATATTTT | CASSRTVDRVNTIYF
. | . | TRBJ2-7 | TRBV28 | TGTGCCAGCAGTTCTTTAGACTCCTACGAGCAGTACTTC | CASSSLDSYEQYF